A single sample is the source of the 28 T cell receptor beta chains below, sequenced in a study of post-analysis software for immune sequencing data. Antigens for these TCRs are unknown. Sequencing libraries made from TCR beta cDNA carried unique molecular identifiers. TCRdb independently ran MiXCR on the PCR reads; one entry per CDR3 protein. The profile covers around 500,000 distinct CDR3 sequences, with roughly 34% appearing a single time and approximately 6% taken by the ten largest. General study findings and limits: Elevated frequency relative to controls characterized roughly 5 TRBV segments in patients, TRBV5-6, TRBV5-1 and TRBV20-1 among them.

Sequencing used blood. The source is a girl under 18 with multiple sclerosis.

This chain joins TRBV29-1 and TRBJ2-1, with D uncertain. The germline CDR1 and CDR2 sequences are SQVTM and ANQGSEA. There are 14 residues in the CDR3. The germline V and J ends were trimmed by 3 bases and 2 bases, with 11 bases remaining between them. The CDR3 DNA sequence: TGCAGCGTTGATGCCCCTCACGCCTACAATGAGCAGTTCTTC. Amino acid sequence: CSVDAPHAYNEQFF.

This clonotype was found once. V is TRBV25-1 and J is TRBJ2-2; possible D gene TRBD2, 7 bases. V gave up 3 bases and J gave up 4 bases, with 18 bases separating them. The CDR3 spans 17 residues. Germline V gene data show CDR1 as MGHDK and CDR2 as SYGVNS. The CDR3, as DNA: TGTGCCAGCAGTGACCCCCTGGGGAGGGGGTTCACCGGGGAGCTGTTTTTT. This gives the protein CASSDPLGRGFTGELFF.

V is TRBV9 and J is TRBJ2-7; 8 bases fit TRBD1. The CDR3 totals 15 residues. The trim removed 0 bases at V and 5 bases at J, leaving 7 bases unmatched. Germline lookup yields CDR1 SGDLS and CDR2 YYNGEE. The CDR3 DNA reads as TGTGCCAGCAGCGTAGGTACAGGGGGAATCCACGAGCAGTACTTC. This translates into CASSVGTGGIHEQYF. Together with reference TRBV9 and TRBJ2-7, the CDR3 gives the full variable domain: DSGVTQTPKHLITATGQRVTLRCSPRSGDLSVYWYQQSLDQGLQFLIQYYNGEERAKGNILERFSAQQFPDLHSELNLSSLELGDSALYFCASSVGTGGIHEQYFGPGTRLTVT.

J is TRBJ2-3 and V is TRBV2; 7 positions agree with TRBD1. The germline V gene has CDR1 SNHLY and CDR2 FYNNEI. This CDR3 has 14 amino acids. After removal of 5 bases from V and 6 bases from J, the junction contained 8 bases not matched to a gene. In nucleotides, the CDR3 is TGTGCCAGCAGTTTGACAGGGCCTTCCGATACGCAGTATTTT. It is translated as CASSLTGPSDTQYF.

This clonotype was seen a few times. This sequence joins TRBV7-3 and TRBJ2-1, with D perhaps given as TRBD1 or TRBD2 (6 bases each). CDR1 and CDR2 from the germline V gene are SGHTA and FQGTGA. The V end was cut by 1 base, the J end by 12 bases, with 25 bases between. The CDR3 spans 17 residues. This CDR3 reads CASSLNRRGTPPNVQFF. The CDR3 DNA follows: TGTGCCAGCAGCTTAAATAGGAGGGGGACCCCACCCAACGTGCAGTTCTTC.

The chain has TRBV5-1 and TRBJ1-5, with 7 bases lining up with TRBD1. J was trimmed by 4 bases and V by 0 bases; bases with no gene match: 7. CDR1 is SGHRS and CDR2 is YFSETQ in the germline V gene. The CDR3 runs to 16 residues. The DNA for the CDR3 is TGCGCCAGCAGCTTGGCCTCGGCAGGGGGGAATCAGCCCCAGCATTTT. Its translation: CASSLASAGGNQPQHF.

This clonotype was counted only a few times. The junction differs from germline at one of its ends, possibly a read error. For the CDR3, the DNA is TGTGCCAGCAGCCATGCGACTAATCAGCCCCGGCATTTT. Translated, it gives CASSHATNQPRHF. The chain uses TRBV12-3 or TRBV12-4 and TRBJ1-5, with D unresolved. This CDR3 has 13 amino acids.

CDR3 DNA: TGCAGCGCCGAAGACAGGGGCCCCTACGAGCAGTACTTC. Translating it yields CSAEDRGPYEQYF. The J gene is TRBJ2-7, the V gene TRBV29-1; 8 bases align to TRBD1. The germline V gene has CDR1 SQVTM and CDR2 ANQGSEA. V dropped 7 bases and J dropped 2; count of bases not matched to a gene: 7. This CDR3 is 13 amino acids long.

The chain has TRBV5-5 and TRBJ2-1; D possibly corresponds to TRBD2 (7 bases). There are 15 residues in the CDR3. CDR1 and CDR2 (germline): SGHKS, YYEKEE (reference sequence). Trimming shortened V by 6 bases and J by 2 bases, and 15 bases separated the two germline ends. CDR3 protein: CASTIWGGPYNEQFF. The DNA of the CDR3 is TGTGCCAGCACCATCTGGGGGGGCCCCTACAATGAGCAGTTCTTC.

This chain connects TRBV28 to TRBJ1-4; the D is unclear. The CDR3 loop spans 14 amino acids. Germline V gives CDR1 MDHEN, CDR2 SYDVKM. V lost 7 bases to trimming and J lost 4 bases, with 13 bases between them. In DNA form, the CDR3 reads TGTGCCAGCACCCTTACCAGCGATAATGAAAAACTGTTTTTT. Translating it yields CASTLTSDNEKLFF.

This chain uses TRBV11-2 with TRBJ1-1; no clear D gene. The CDR3 has 15 residues. Per germline, CDR1 SGHAT and CDR2 FQNNGV. Deletions cut 0 bases from V and 1 base from J, with 9 bases between. The CDR3 sequence is CASSLDAAGNTEAFF. In DNA form, the CDR3 reads TGTGCCAGCAGCTTAGATGCCGCGGGGAACACTGAAGCTTTCTTT.

This clonotype was counted a few times. The chain recombines TRBV20-1 with TRBJ1-2, with a weak D call TRBD1 (5 bases). The V gene's germline CDR1 is DFQATT and CDR2 SNEGSKA (reference sequence). The CDR3 totals 13 residues. V lost 6 bases and J lost 4, with 15 bases in between. CDR3 in DNA: TGCAGTGCCGTCCCTGGGGGAGCCTATGGCTACACCTTC. Its translation: CSAVPGGAYGYTF.

In this sample, this clonotype turned up a few times. The chain carries TRBV7-3 and TRBJ2-7, with 9 bases matching TRBD2. CDR1 and CDR2 from the germline V gene are SGHTA and FQGTGA. This CDR3 is built from 15 residues. The trim removed 5 bases at V and 1 base at J, leaving 6 bases unmatched. The CDR3 loop is CASSPSGGRSYEQYF. CDR3 nucleotide sequence: TGTGCCAGCAGCCCGAGCGGGGGGCGGTCCTACGAGCAGTACTTC.

V usage is TRBV23-1 and J usage is TRBJ2-5; D gene unclear. TRBV23-1 is an ORF for which the function is uncertain. The CDR3 extends over 14 amino acids. V was clipped by 7 bases and J by 0 bases, with 12 bases between them. CDR3 bases: TGCGCCAGCACGTCTGGCCCGTACCAAGAGACCCAGTACTTC. Translated, it gives CASTSGPYQETQYF.

The chain couples TRBV24-1 to TRBJ2-3; 7 bases match TRBD1. With 6 bases clipped from V and 6 bases from J, the junction kept 11 bases outside the gene matches. This CDR3 spans 15 amino acids. The germline V gene has CDR1 KGHDR and CDR2 SFDVKD. CDR3 nucleotide sequence: TGTGCCACCAGTCCGACAGGGAGAGGCGCTGATACGCAGTATTTT. This encodes CATSPTGRGADTQYF.

The gene calls are TRBV5-1 and TRBJ2-5; D unclear. Germline CDR1 is SGHRS and CDR2 is YFSETQ. CDR3 length: 15 amino acids. V dropped 0 bases and J dropped 3 bases, with 12 bases sitting between them. Here the CDR3 reads CASSLAETTKETQYF. The CDR3 nucleotides read TGCGCCAGCAGCTTGGCCGAGACCACCAAAGAGACCCAGTACTTC.

V and J are TRBV4-2 and TRBJ2-5; possibly TRBD1 for D (5 bases). The J call may be faulty, since TRBJ2-7 better matches the DNA end. Germline CDR1 reads LGHNA; CDR2 reads YNFKEQ. The CDR3 consists of 14 residues. The CDR3 DNA sequence: TGTGCCAGCAGCCAAGATTGGGGCGCTTACGAGCAGTACTTC. Translated: CASSQDWGAYEQYF.

This clonotype was detected a few times. The gene calls are TRBV2 and TRBJ1-6; the match to TRBD1 covers 7 bases. Looked up from germline, CDR1 is SNHLY and CDR2 is FYNNEI. The CDR3 consists of 15 residues. V gave up 6 bases and J gave up 10 bases; unmatched junction bases: 12. CDR3 residues: CASRPQGLRGSPLHF. In DNA, the CDR3 is TGTGCCAGCAGGCCACAGGGGTTGAGGGGATCACCCCTCCACTTT.

The chain joins TRBV7-9 to TRBJ1-4; 7 positions agree with TRBD1. CDR3 length: 16 amino acids. Germline-derived CDR1 and CDR2 are SEHNR and FQNEAQ (reference sequence). V shed 5 bases, J shed 0 bases, and the junction held 6 bases outside the gene matches. The CDR3 spells CASSPGQETTNEKLFF. In DNA, the CDR3 is TGTGCCAGCAGCCCAGGACAGGAAACAACTAATGAAAAACTGTTTTTT. The full variable domain, its missing parts supplied by reference TRBV7-9 and TRBJ1-4, is DTGVSQNPRHKITKRGQNVTFRCDPISEHNRLYWYRQTLGQGPEFLTYFQNEAQLEKSRLLSDRFSAERPKGSFSTLEIQRTEQGDSAMYLCASSPGQETTNEKLFFGSGTQLSVL.

This clonotype was seen a few times. V gene TRBV12-3 or TRBV12-4 combines with J gene TRBJ2-5; maybe TRBD2 (5 bases). Trimming pared 5 bases from V and 3 bases from J, leaving 19 bases between. The CDR3 runs 16 residues. The CDR3, as DNA: TGTGCCAGCAGTCCGCTCGGGATGGTAGCGAAAGAGACCCAGTACTTC. Its protein is CASSPLGMVAKETQYF.

In this sample, this clonotype turned up a few times. The V and J genes are TRBV20-1 and TRBJ2-4; D gene uncertain. The CDR3 spans 13 residues. Germline V gene data show CDR1 as DFQATT and CDR2 as SNEGSKA (reference sequence). V dropped 6 bases and J dropped 3 bases, with 12 bases sitting between them. The chain's CDR3 is CSAHPGDKNIQYF. Written as DNA, the CDR3 is TGCAGTGCCCATCCAGGCGACAAAAACATTCAGTACTTC.

This sequence joins TRBV11-2 and TRBJ2-1, with D perhaps TRBD1 (6 bases). The germline V gene encodes CDR1 SGHAT and CDR2 FQNNGV. V was clipped by 3 bases and J by 9 bases, with 12 bases between them. The CDR3 sequence is 13 residues long. The CDR3 is CASSFLGATEQFF. In DNA, the CDR3 is TGTGCCAGCAGCTTCCTGGGGGCCACTGAGCAGTTCTTC.

This chain uses TRBV7-2 with TRBJ1-4; TRBD1 matches at 8 bases. Germline CDR1 and CDR2: SGHTA and FQGNSA. Germline trimming cut 5 bases from V and 6 bases from J; bases unmatched to any gene: 8. The CDR3 extends over 15 amino acids. Here the CDR3 reads CASSRRTGMDEKLFF. The CDR3, as DNA: TGTGCCAGCAGCCGCCGGACAGGGATGGATGAAAAACTGTTTTTT.

The chain is built from TRBV5-1 and TRBJ2-7; tentative D call: TRBD1 (7 bases). Germline V CDR1 and CDR2: SGHRS, YFSETQ. CDR3 length equals 15 residues. Trimming cost V 4 bases and J 3 bases, with 17 bases left between them. Here the CDR3 DNA reads TGCGCCAGCAGCCCGTCGACAGGGAGGCGCTACGAGCAGTACTTC. Residues: CASSPSTGRRYEQYF.

This clonotype was recorded a few times. The gene calls are TRBV5-1 and TRBJ2-7, with 7 bases matching TRBD1. CDR1 SGHRS and CDR2 YFSETQ come from the germline V gene. The ends lost 0 bases at V and 2 bases at J; junction bases unmatched: 5. CDR3 length: 15 residues. In nucleotides, the CDR3 is TGCGCCAGCAGCTTGGAGGGGGCGATAACCTACGAGCAGTACTTC. It translates to CASSLEGAITYEQYF.

V gene TRBV5-5 combines with J gene TRBJ2-3, with 12 bases fitting TRBD2. This CDR3 region has 16 residues. Trimming cost V 1 base and J 4 bases; bases outside gene matches: 4. The V gene's germline CDR1 is SGHKS and CDR2 YYEKEE (reference sequence). The CDR3 DNA reads TGTGCCAGCAGCTTGTCTAGCGGGGGGGCATCAGATACGCAGTATTTT. It is translated as CASSLSSGGASDTQYF.

This clonotype was detected a few times. The chain links TRBV29-1 to TRBJ2-2; TRBD2 matches 13 bases. CDR1 is SQVTM, CDR2 ANQGSEA, per germline. V dropped 3 bases and J dropped 3; count of bases not matched to a gene: 4. CDR3 size: 16 residues. The CDR3 DNA is TGCAGCGTTGACACTAGCGGGGGGGCGCACACCGGGGAGCTGTTTTTT. Protein sequence: CSVDTSGGAHTGELFF.

This clonotype has a handful of counts. This chain connects TRBV12-3 or TRBV12-4 to TRBJ1-1; D perhaps matches TRBD1 (5 bases). Deletions cut 3 bases from V and 0 bases from J, with 11 bases between. The CDR3 has 15 residues. The CDR3 sequence: CASSFSGGVNTEAFF. The CDR3 nucleotides read TGTGCCAGCAGTTTTTCTGGGGGGGTGAACACTGAAGCTTTCTTT.